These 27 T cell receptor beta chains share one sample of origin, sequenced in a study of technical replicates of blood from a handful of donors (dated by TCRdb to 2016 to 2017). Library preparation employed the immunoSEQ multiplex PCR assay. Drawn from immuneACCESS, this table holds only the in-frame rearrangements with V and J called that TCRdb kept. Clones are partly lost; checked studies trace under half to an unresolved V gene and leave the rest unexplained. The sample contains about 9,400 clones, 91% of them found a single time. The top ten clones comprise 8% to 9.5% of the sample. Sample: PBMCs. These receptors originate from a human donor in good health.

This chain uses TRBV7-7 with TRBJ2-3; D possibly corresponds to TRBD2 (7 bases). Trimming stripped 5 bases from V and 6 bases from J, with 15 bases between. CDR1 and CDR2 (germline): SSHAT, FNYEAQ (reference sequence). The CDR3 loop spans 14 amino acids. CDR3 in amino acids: CASSPRAGADTQYF. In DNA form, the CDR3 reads TGTGCCAGCAGCCCACGGGCGGGGGCCGATACGCAGTATTTT.

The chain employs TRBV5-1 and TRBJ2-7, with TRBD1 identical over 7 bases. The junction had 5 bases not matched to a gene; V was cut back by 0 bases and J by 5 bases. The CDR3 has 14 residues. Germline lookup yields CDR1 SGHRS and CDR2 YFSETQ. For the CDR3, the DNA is TGCGCCAGCAGCTTGGGGGGGACAGATAACGAGCAGTACTTC. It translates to CASSLGGTDNEQYF. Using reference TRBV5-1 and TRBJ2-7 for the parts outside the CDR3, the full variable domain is KAGVTQTPRYLIKTRGQQVTLSCSPISGHRSVSWYQQTPGQGLQFLFEYFSETQRNKGNFPGRFSGRQFSNSRSEMNVSTLELGDSALYLCASSLGGTDNEQYFGPGTRLTVT.

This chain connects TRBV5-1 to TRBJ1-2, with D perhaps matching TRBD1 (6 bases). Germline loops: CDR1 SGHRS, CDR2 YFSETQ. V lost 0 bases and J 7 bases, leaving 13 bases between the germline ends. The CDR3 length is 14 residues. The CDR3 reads CASSLGQGGFGYTF. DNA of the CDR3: TGCGCCAGCAGCTTGGGTCAAGGGGGTTTTGGCTACACCTTC.

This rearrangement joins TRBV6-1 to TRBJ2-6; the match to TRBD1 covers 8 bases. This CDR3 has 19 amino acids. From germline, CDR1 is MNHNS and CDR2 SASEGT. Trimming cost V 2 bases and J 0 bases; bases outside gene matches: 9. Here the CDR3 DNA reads TGTGCCAGCAGTGAATCGGGACAGGCTATCTCCTCTGGGGCCAACGTCCTGACTTTC. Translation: CASSESGQAISSGANVLTF.

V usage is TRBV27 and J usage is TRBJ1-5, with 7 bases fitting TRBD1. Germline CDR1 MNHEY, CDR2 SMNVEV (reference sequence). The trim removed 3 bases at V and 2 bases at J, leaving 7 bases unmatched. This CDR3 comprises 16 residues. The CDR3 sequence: CASSFIGRGGNQPQHF. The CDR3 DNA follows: TGTGCCAGCAGTTTCATAGGCAGGGGGGGCAATCAGCCCCAGCATTTT.

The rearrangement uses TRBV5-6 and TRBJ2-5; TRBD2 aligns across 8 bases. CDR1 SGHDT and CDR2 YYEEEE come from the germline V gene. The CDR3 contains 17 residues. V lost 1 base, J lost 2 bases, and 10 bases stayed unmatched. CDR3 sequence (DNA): TGTGCCAGCAGCTTGAGGACGACTAGCGCCTTTCAAGAGACCCAGTACTTC. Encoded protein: CASSLRTTSAFQETQYF.

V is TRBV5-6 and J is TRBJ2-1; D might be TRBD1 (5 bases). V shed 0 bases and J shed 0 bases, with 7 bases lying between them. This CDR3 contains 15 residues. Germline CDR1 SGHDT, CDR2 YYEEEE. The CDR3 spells CASSLEGRSYNEQFF. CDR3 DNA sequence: TGTGCCAGCAGCTTGGAGGGGCGCTCCTACAATGAGCAGTTCTTC.

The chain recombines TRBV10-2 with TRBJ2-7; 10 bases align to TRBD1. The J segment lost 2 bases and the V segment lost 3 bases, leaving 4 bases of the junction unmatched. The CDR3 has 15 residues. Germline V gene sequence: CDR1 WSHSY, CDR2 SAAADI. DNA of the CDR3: TGCGCCAGCAGTGACATCGGGACAGGGGCCTACGAGCAGTACTTC. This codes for CASSDIGTGAYEQYF.

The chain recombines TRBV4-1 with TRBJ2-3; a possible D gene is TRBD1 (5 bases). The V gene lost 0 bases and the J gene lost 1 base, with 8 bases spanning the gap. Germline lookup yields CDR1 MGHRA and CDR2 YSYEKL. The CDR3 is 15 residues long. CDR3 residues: CASSQDGARTDTQYF. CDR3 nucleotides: TGCGCCAGCAGCCAAGATGGGGCTCGCACAGATACGCAGTATTTT.

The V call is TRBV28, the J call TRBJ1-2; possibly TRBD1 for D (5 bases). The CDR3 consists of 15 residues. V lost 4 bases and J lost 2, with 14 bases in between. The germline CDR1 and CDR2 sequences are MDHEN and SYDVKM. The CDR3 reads CASSSMGGENYGYTF. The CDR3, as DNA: TGTGCCAGCAGTTCTATGGGGGGAGAGAACTATGGCTACACCTTC.

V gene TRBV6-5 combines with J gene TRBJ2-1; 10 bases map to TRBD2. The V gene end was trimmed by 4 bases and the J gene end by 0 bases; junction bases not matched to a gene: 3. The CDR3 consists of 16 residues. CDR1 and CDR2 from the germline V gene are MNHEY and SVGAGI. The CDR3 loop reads CASSFPSGSSYNEQFF. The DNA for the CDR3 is TGTGCCAGCAGTTTTCCTAGCGGGAGCTCCTACAATGAGCAGTTCTTC.

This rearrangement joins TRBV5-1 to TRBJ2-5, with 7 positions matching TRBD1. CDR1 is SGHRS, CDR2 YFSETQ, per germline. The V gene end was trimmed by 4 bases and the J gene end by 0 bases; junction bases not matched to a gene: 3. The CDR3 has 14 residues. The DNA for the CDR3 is TGCGCCAGCAGCAACGGACAGGACCAAGAGACCCAGTACTTC. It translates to CASSNGQDQETQYF. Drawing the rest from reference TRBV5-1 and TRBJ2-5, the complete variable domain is KAGVTQTPRYLIKTRGQQVTLSCSPISGHRSVSWYQQTPGQGLQFLFEYFSETQRNKGNFPGRFSGRQFSNSRSEMNVSTLELGDSALYLCASSNGQDQETQYFGPGTRLLVL.

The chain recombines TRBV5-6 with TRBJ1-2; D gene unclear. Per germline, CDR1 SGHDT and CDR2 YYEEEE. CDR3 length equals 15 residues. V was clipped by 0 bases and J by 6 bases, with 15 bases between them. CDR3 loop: CASSLGVLGGDGYTF. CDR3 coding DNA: TGTGCCAGCAGCTTGGGGGTTCTAGGTGGAGATGGCTACACCTTC.

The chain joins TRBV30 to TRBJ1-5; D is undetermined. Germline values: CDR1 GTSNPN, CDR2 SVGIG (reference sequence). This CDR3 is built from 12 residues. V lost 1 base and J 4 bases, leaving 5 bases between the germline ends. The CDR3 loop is CAWSGENQPQHF. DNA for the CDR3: TGTGCCTGGAGTGGCGAGAATCAGCCCCAGCATTTT.

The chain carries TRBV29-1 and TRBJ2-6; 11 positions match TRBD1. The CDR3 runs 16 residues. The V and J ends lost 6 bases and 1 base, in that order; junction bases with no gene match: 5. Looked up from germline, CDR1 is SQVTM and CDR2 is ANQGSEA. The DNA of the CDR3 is TGCAGCGTGGGCGGACAGGGGGCTTCTGGGGCCAACGTCCTGACTTTC. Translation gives CSVGGQGASGANVLTF. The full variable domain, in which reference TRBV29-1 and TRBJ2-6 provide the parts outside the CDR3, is SAVISQKPSRDICQRGTSLTIQCQVDSQVTMMFWYRQQPGQSLTLIATANQGSEATYESGFVIDKFPISRPNLTFSTLTVSNMSPEDSSIYLCSVGGQGASGANVLTFGAGSRLTVL.

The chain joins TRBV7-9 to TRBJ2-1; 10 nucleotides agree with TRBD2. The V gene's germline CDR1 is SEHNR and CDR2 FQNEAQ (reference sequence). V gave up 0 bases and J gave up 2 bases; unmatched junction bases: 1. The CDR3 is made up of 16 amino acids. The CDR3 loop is CASSLALAGAYNEQFF. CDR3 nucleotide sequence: TGTGCCAGCAGCTTAGCCCTAGCGGGAGCCTACAATGAGCAGTTCTTC. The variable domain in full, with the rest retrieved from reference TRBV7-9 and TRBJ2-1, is DTGVSQNPRHKITKRGQNVTFRCDPISEHNRLYWYRQTLGQGPEFLTYFQNEAQLEKSRLLSDRFSAERPKGSFSTLEIQRTEQGDSAMYLCASSLALAGAYNEQFFGPGTRLTVL.

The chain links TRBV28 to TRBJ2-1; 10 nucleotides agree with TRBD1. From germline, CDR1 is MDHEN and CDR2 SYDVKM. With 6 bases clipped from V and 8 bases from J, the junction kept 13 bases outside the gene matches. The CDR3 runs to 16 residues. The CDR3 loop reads CASRPKSGTGEYEQFF. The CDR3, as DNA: TGTGCCAGCAGGCCAAAGTCCGGGACAGGGGAGTATGAGCAGTTCTTC. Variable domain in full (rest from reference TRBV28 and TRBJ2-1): DVKVTQSSRYLVKRTGEKVFLECVQDMDHENMFWYRQDPGLGLRLIYFSYDVKMKEKGDIPEGYSVSREKKERFSLILESASTNQTSMYLCASRPKSGTGEYEQFFGPGTRLTVL.

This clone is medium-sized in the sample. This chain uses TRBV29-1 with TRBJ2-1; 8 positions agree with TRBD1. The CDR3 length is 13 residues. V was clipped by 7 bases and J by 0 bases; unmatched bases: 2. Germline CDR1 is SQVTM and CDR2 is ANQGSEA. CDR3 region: CSATGGSYNEQFF. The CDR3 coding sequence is TGCAGCGCCACAGGGGGCTCCTACAATGAGCAGTTCTTC.

The CDR3 loop reads CASSNPREWEGQYF. In DNA form, the CDR3 reads TGTGCCAGCAGTAACCCGAGAGAATGGGAGGGGCAGTACTTC. J is TRBJ2-7 and V is TRBV28; 7 bases are shared with TRBD2. Losses at the gene ends were 5 bases for V and 9 bases for J; bases not matched to a gene: 13. The CDR3 is 14 amino acids. Germline values: CDR1 MDHEN, CDR2 SYDVKM.

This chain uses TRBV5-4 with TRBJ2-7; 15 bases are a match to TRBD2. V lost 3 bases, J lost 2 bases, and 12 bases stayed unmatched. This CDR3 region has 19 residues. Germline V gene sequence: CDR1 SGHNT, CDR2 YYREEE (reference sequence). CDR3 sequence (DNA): TGTGCCAGCAGCTGGGAGGAGGGACTAGCGGGAGGCCTTACCTACGAGCAGTACTTC. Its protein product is CASSWEEGLAGGLTYEQYF.

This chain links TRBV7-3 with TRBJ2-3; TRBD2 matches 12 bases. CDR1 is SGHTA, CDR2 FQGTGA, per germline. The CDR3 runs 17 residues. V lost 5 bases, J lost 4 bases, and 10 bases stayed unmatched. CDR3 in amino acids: CASSPRLAGDRSDTQYF. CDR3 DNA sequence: TGTGCCAGCAGCCCCCGACTAGCGGGAGATAGGTCAGATACGCAGTATTTT.

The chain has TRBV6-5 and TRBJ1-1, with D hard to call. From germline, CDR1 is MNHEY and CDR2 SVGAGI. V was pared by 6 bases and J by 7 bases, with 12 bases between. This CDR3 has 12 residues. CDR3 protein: CASSLPGFEAFF. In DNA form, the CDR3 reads TGTGCCAGCAGCCTCCCCGGGTTTGAAGCTTTCTTT.

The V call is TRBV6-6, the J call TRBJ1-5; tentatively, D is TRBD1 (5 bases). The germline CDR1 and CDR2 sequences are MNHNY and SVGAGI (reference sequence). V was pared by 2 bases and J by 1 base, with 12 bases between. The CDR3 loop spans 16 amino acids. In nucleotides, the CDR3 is TGTGCCAGCAGTTACAGGGGCTCGGAAAGCAATCAGCCCCAGCATTTT. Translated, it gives CASSYRGSESNQPQHF.

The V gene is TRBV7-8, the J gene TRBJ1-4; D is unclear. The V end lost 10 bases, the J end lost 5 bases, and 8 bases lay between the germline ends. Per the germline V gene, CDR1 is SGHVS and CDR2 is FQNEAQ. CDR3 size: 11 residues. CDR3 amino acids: CAIKENEKLFF. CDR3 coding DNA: TGTGCCATCAAGGAGAATGAAAAACTGTTTTTT.

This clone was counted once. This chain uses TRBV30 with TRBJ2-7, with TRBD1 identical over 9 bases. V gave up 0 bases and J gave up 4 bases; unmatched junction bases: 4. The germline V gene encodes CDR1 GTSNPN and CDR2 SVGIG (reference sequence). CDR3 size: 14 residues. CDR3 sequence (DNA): TGTGCCTGGAGTGTGGGGACAGGGAGATACGAGCAGTACTTC. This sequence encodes CAWSVGTGRYEQYF.

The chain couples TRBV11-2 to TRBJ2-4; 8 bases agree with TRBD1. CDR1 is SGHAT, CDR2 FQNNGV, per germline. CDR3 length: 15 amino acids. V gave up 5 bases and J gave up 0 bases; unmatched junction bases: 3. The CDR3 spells CASSRTGLAKNIQYF. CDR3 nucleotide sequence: TGTGCCAGCAGCCGGACAGGGCTAGCCAAAAACATTCAGTACTTC. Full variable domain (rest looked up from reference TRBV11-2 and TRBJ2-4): EAGVAQSPRYKIIEKRQSVAFWCNPISGHATLYWYQQILGQGPKLLIQFQNNGVVDDSQLPKDRFSAERLKGVDSTLKIQPAKLEDSAVYLCASSRTGLAKNIQYFGAGTRLSVL.

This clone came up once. CDR3 sequence (DNA): TGTGCCAGCAGCCCCAGGGACAACTCAGATACGCAGTATTTT. The encoded protein is CASSPRDNSDTQYF. V gene TRBV9 combines with J gene TRBJ2-3; D might be TRBD1 (6 bases). V lost 4 bases, J lost 4 bases, and 13 bases lay in between. Germline assignment: CDR1 SGDLS and CDR2 YYNGEE. The CDR3 sequence is 14 residues long.